A selection of T cell receptor beta chains follows, all from one sample in a study of T cells in Graves' hyperthyroidism and ophthalmopathy. One entry per CDR3 protein results from TCRdb running MiXCR on the multiplex PCR reads. Of more than 300,000 distinct CDR3 sequences listed, approximately 17% are singletons. Sequencing was carried out using blood. The receptors were sampled from a man younger than 30 with Graves' ophthalmopathy. Each CDR3 is given with its conserved first and last residue. Each record gives: clone size, V gene, J gene, D gene, CDR3 DNA, CDR3 protein. A D gene is named only where the DNA matches it firmly. The size of a clone is reported for some rows only, either as once, few or many, or as a class for expanded clones.

NA	TRBV14	TRBJ2-1	TRBD2	TGTGCCAGCAGCCAAGATAGCGGGGGGGTGGCCTACAATGAGCAGTTCTTC	CASSQDSGGVAYNEQFF
many	TRBV2	TRBJ2-3	NA	TGTGCCAGCAGCTACACAGATACGCAGTATTTT	CASSYTDTQYF
NA	TRBV5-4	TRBJ2-1	NA	TGTGCCAGCAGCTTGGAGGGCCCGCAGTTCTTC	CASSLEGPQFF
few	TRBV6-4	TRBJ1-2	TRBD1	TGTGCCAGCAGTCCGGGACAGGGAGTGAGAGGCTACACCTTC	CASSPGQGVRGYTF
NA	TRBV24-1	TRBJ1-2	NA	TGTGCCACCAGTGCCTGGGGAGGAGGTGGCTACACCTTC	CATSAWGGGGYTF
many	TRBV29-1	TRBJ1-1	NA	TGCAGCGCCAACACAGTTAACACTGAAGCTTTCTTT	CSANTVNTEAFF
few	TRBV20-1	TRBJ2-7	NA	TGCAGTGCTAGGGGTAGGGACTGGGATGAGCAGTACTTC	CSARGRDWDEQYF
NA	TRBV28	TRBJ1-3	TRBD1	TGTGCCAGCAACCCGGGGACAGCCGTCCCTGGAAACACCATATATTTT	CASNPGTAVPGNTIYF
few	TRBV20-1	TRBJ2-7	NA	TGCAGTGCTAGCGCGCCGGGGCGCGGAGACGAGCAGTACTTC	CSASAPGRGDEQYF
many	TRBV5-8	TRBJ2-5	NA	TGTGCCAGCAGCTCCCGAGGCGGAGGGGCCCGGGAGACCCAGTACTTC	CASSSRGGGARETQYF
NA	TRBV9	TRBJ1-2	NA	TGTGCCAGCAGCGTAGCCGGGACACTCTATGGCTACACCTTC	CASSVAGTLYGYTF
few	TRBV10-3	TRBJ1-2	NA	TGTGCCATCAGTGAGTCGATAGCCTCCTATGGCTACACCTTC	CAISESIASYGYTF
NA	TRBV18	TRBJ2-1	TRBD2	TGTGCCAGCTCATTCGGGACTAGCGGGGGGCTAACCTACAATGAGCAGTTCTTC	CASSFGTSGGLTYNEQFF
NA	TRBV11-2	TRBJ1-1	TRBD1	TGTGCCAGCAGCTCCCGGGACAGGGCGGTGACTGAAGCTTTCTTT	CASSSRDRAVTEAFF
many	TRBV2	TRBJ2-1	NA	TGTGCCAGCAGTGAAGGGGTGTCGTGGGGGGGCGGGTGGAATGAGCAGTTCTTC	CASSEGVSWGGGWNEQFF
few	TRBV10-3	TRBJ2-7	TRBD2	TGTGCCATCAGTGAGTCGATAGTCCCTAGCGGGGGAAACGAGCAGTACTTC	CAISESIVPSGGNEQYF
NA	TRBV5-6	TRBJ2-2	NA	TGTGCCAGCAGCCTTTACGGGGAGCTGTTTTTT	CASSLYGELFF
many	TRBV5-5	TRBJ1-1	NA	TGTGCCAGCAGCCCGGGGGGCGCGGACACTGAAGCTTTCTTT	CASSPGGADTEAFF
few	TRBV3-1	TRBJ2-2	TRBD2	TGTGCCAGCAGCCAAGAGGCTAGCGGGGGGAACGGGGAGCTGTTTTTT	CASSQEASGGNGELFF
NA	TRBV12-3/TRBV12-4	TRBJ2-7	NA	TGTGCCACCGGCTGGGGGTCCTACAATGAGCAGTACTTC	CATGWGSYNEQYF
many	TRBV13	TRBJ2-3	NA	TGTGCCAGCAGCTTAGAGGGCGGGGGCCGCACAGATACGCAGTATTTT	CASSLEGGGRTDTQYF
many	TRBV28	TRBJ2-7	NA	TGTGCCAGCAGTTTATCGGAGGGTTCGGGGGAGCAGTACTTC	CASSLSEGSGEQYF
many	TRBV6-1	TRBJ2-1	NA	TGTGCCAGCAGGCCTAGGGAGTCCTACAATGAGCAGTTCTTC	CASRPRESYNEQFF
NA	TRBV29-1	TRBJ1-3	NA	TGCAGCGTTGATTCGTCGGCTGGAAACACCATATATTTT	CSVDSSAGNTIYF
many	TRBV15	TRBJ2-3	NA	TGTGCCACCAGCAGAAAGAGGGACCCAGGCACAGATACGCAGTATTTT	CATSRKRDPGTDTQYF
many	TRBV20-1	TRBJ2-2	TRBD1	TGCAGTGCTAGCCGGGACAGGGGCACCGGGGAGCTGTTTTTT	CSASRDRGTGELFF
NA	TRBV27	TRBJ2-7	TRBD2	TGTGCCAGCACCCCTGGGCTAGCGGGAGGAGGCGAGCAGTACTTC	CASTPGLAGGGEQYF
many	TRBV7-6	TRBJ2-2	NA	TGTGCCAGCAGCATGACACCGAACACCGGGGAGCTGTTTTTT	CASSMTPNTGELFF
many	TRBV10-2	TRBJ2-1	TRBD1	TGCGCCAGCAGTGAGTGGGACAGGGTTGGCAATGAGCAGTTCTTC	CASSEWDRVGNEQFF
many	TRBV18	TRBJ2-1	NA	TGTGCCAGCTCACCACGGGGTTCCAGCTCCTACAATGAGCAGTTCTTC	CASSPRGSSSYNEQFF
few	TRBV5-4	TRBJ2-3	NA	TGTGCCAGCAAGGACGGTGGACTGGAAGATACGCAGTATTTT	CASKDGGLEDTQYF
few	TRBV3-1	TRBJ1-2	NA	TGTGCCAGCGGGCTGGGCCGTTCGGGTGGCTACACCTTC	CASGLGRSGGYTF
NA	TRBV5-1	TRBJ1-3	NA	TGCGCCAGCAGCTCCTCACCGGGACGTAGCTCTGGAAACACCATATATTTT	CASSSSPGRSSGNTIYF
many	TRBV18	TRBJ2-7	NA	TGTGCCAGCTCACCGGGGACTCGGGAGCAGTACTTC	CASSPGTREQYF
few	TRBV18	TRBJ1-4	TRBD1	TGTGCCAGCTCACGCGTACAGGGGGCGACTAATGAAAAACTGTTTTTT	CASSRVQGATNEKLFF
many	TRBV11-2	TRBJ1-1	NA	TGTGCCAGCAGTGTAGGAGCTTTTGAAGCTTTCTTT	CASSVGAFEAFF
NA	TRBV19	TRBJ2-2	TRBD1	TGTGCCAGTTCAGACAGGGGGGAGTTGGCCGGGGAGCTGTTTTTT	CASSDRGELAGELFF